This T cell receptor beta chain was observed in a study of regulatory T cells in long-lasting Graves disease (dated by TCRdb to the early 2020s). Context from the whole study: Newly diagnosed Graves' disease patients had taken antithyroid drugs for less than 3 months. Patients with persistent Graves' disease were compared with patients with newly diagnosed Graves' disease using TCR sequencing and RNA sequencing of peripheral blood. The study was conducted in China and was registered as a clinical trial. A total of around 35 samples underwent TCR sequencing: about 13 from persistent and 20 from newly diagnosed Graves' disease patients.

The germline V gene (reference sequence) provides CDR1 DFQATT and CDR2 SNEGSKA. The V and J ends are trimmed by 6 bases and 3 bases, leaving 8 bases between them. The CDR3 goes from the cysteine to the phenylalanine over 12 residues. CDR3 DNA is the only sequence kept; it has 36 bases, read in frame from the first base. This specimen's time point label, per the study, means: newly diagnosed GD, antithyroid drugs for less than 3 months. RNA was extracted from PBMCs in TRIzol for both TCR sequencing and RNA sequencing. The diagnosis of Graves' disease followed American Thyroid Association guidelines. The patients came from an endocrinology department in Xi'an, China. Each patient gave about 10 milliliters of peripheral blood, collected in an EDTA anticoagulant tube. Ficoll Paque Plus density gradient separation was used to isolate PBMCs, and no additional T cell sorting was done. An Agilent 2100 Bioanalyzer and agarose gel were used to check RNA quality, while a NanoDrop 2000 measured RNA concentration.

This clonotype has a handful of counts. The antigen it binds to is not known. No base quality values were provided; no much bigger clone lies one nucleotide off. Library preparation was by multiplex PCR. The data were produced on an Illumina HiSeq 4000. To build TCR beta libraries, CDR3 regions were amplified by Arm-PCR using iRepertoire HTBI primers. Gel purification was performed on PCR products prior to sequencing. The study's processing was this. Gene usage analysis of CDR3 amino acid clonotypes relied on the roughly 60 TRBV and about 13 TRBJ segments identified across samples. COPE and FqMerger were used to merge the filtered high-quality paired reads into contigs. Contigs were aligned with BLAST to IMGT TRBV, TRBD and TRBJ reference genes, and CDR3 was defined per IMGT. Highly expanded clones were defined as clonotypes with a frequency above 0.1%. Shannon entropy served as the measure of repertoire diversity, while the Gini coefficient captured V-J evenness. Public clonotypes were defined as clonotypes shared by more than one individual. TCRdb handled the public reads itself, with Q25 trimming in fastp and clone calling in MiXCR, and kept productive beta chains. Every CDR3 protein is listed once, alongside the most common genes and DNA of its rows. The V and J calls come from TCRdb's annotation, not from the publication. The sample yields about 440,000 distinct CDR3 sequences; approximately 15% were counted once. Of the sample, 16% is held by the ten largest clones.

Summary of the overall study and its limitations: Compared with newly diagnosed patients, patients with persistent Graves' disease had lower TCR Shannon entropy and fewer highly expanded clones, which suggests clonal expansion. As a limitation, the authors acknowledged that the small sample size may reduce accuracy. Sequencing and analysis were limited to the TCR beta chain. Persistent patients shared more public clonotypes among themselves (2,741) than newly diagnosed patients did (approximately 870). Only peripheral blood was studied, because thyroid tissue, the primary lesion, was inaccessible. TRBV28, TRBJ1-2 and TRBJ2-5 were preferentially used in persistent disease, while TRBV20-1 and TRBJ2-1 were favored in newly diagnosed disease.

In addition, the sample was reused for a study of T cells in Graves' hyperthyroidism and ophthalmopathy. That second publication adds: Stable Graves' hyperthyroidism was defined as no progression to ophthalmopathy during 18 months of follow-up. Hyperthyroidism patients were newly diagnosed, with disease duration under 2 months, and aged 18 to 65 years. Patients with uncontrolled infections, other autoimmune diseases, pregnancy or lactation were excluded. Diagnoses relied on clinical symptoms, serum thyroxine and TRAb, thyroid ultrasound and orbital computed tomography. A first-round RT-PCR of the TCR CDR3 used the HTBI primer set with the Qiagen OneStep RT-PCR kit. Blood samples also contained most of the expanded thyroid clonotypes (frequency above 0.001), which suggests that blood repertoires may reflect thyroid immune responses. Ophthalmopathy was separated from stable hyperthyroidism by a 13 V-J signature model, with about 88% sensitivity and 81% to 83% specificity obtained in cross-validation and 80%/75% obtained in testing. During validation, the model predicted progression to ophthalmopathy a median of approximately 6.5 months ahead of onset, with 70.59% sensitivity and about 72% specificity. A discovery cohort of about a hundred patients, approximately 44 with Graves' ophthalmopathy and over 55 with stable Graves' hyperthyroidism, was used to find distinguishing TCR V-J signatures. Prospective prediction of ophthalmopathy was tested in an independent validation cohort consisting of 18 to 20 hyperthyroidism patients and approximately 16 patients who later progressed to ophthalmopathy. The approximately 95 discovery patients were divided at random into training and test sets in a 7:3 ratio. In more than 5 Graves' hyperthyroidism patients, the study also compared T-cell repertoires from thyroid tissue with T-cell repertoires from blood. Once sampling was done, hyperthyroidism patients were given methimazole at a starting dose of 30 mg daily, whereas ophthalmopathy patients were given high-dose intravenous methylprednisolone. The libraries were constructed in a second round of multiplex PCR and then size-selected and purified. The libraries were sequenced on an Illumina HiSeq2000 using paired-end 100 bp reads. SOAPnuke was used to process the raw data, with reads discarded if the reads contained adapters or uncalled bases, had a mean Phred below 15, or lacked an exact constant-primer or identifier match. High-quality paired reads were merged with COPE v1.2.5, and unique nucleotide sequences were defined as clonotypes. Clonotypes were aligned to IMGT TRBV, TRBD and TRBJ reference segments using MiTCR v1.1. Only V-J combinations with frequency above 0.0001, covering 98% to 99.2% of repertoires, were analysed. A TCS score was defined as the ratio between F50 (clonal expansion) and ExV (chaos), using BLOSUM62-based TCRdist between CDR3 peptides within each V-J. Welch's t-statistics and random forest reduced roughly 500 V-J features to 10 to 15, which were used in a naive Bayes classifier (R e1071). No statistical method was used to set the sample size in advance, and investigators knew the group allocation. The paper reports TCR Vbeta CDR3 sequencing of approximately 140 peripheral blood samples: under 45 ophthalmopathy, around 80 hyperthyroidism and approximately 17 progressor patients.

Sequences were derived from peripheral blood mononuclear cells (PBMCs), sampled at new diagnosis, from a patient treated with antithyroid drugs. This TCR was sampled from a woman in her twenties or thirties with Graves disease. Donor details come from another sample of the same person, matched by shared clones. This sequence uses TRBV20-1 and TRBJ1-4, with no D gene named confidently. This receptor has the CDR3 CSASPPNEKLFF. Here is the DNA: TGCAGTGCCTCCCCCCCTAATGAAAAACTGTTTTTT.